This T cell receptor beta chain was recorded in a study of shared clonotypes between healthy human individuals. Study-wide background: Donors consisted of a couple of women and a few men between 18 and 49.

Sequencing was performed with immunoSEQ multiplex PCR; in TCRdb, only in-frame clones are kept and a portion is missing. The sample includes more than 850,000 clones, 75% to 80% of them seen just once. The sample holds a few counts of this clone. Sequencing was performed on memory CD4+ T cells from PBMCs. The subset was: CD45RA-negative fraction. The source of this sequence is a man aged 18 to 30 in good health. Some clones in this sample may be carry-over from other donors' samples.

Here the CDR3 DNA reads TGTGCCAGCAGCAGTAGCGGGAGGGTTGATACGCAGTATTTT. It encodes CASSSSGRVDTQYF. The chain links TRBV13 to TRBJ2-3; 11 bases map to TRBD2. Germline lookup yields CDR1 PRHDT and CDR2 FYEKMQ (reference sequence). This CDR3 has 14 residues. V was pared by 5 bases and J by 6 bases, with 4 bases of the junction left unmatched.